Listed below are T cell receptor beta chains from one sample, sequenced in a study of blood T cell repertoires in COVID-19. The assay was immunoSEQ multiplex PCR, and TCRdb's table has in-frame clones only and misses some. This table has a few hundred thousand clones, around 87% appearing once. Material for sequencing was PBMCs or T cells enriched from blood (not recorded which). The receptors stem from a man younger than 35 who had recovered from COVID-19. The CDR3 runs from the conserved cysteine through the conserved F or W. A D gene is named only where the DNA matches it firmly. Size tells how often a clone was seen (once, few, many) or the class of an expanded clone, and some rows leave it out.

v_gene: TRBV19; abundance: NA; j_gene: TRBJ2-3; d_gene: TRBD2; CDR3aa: CASSMGLAEFTDTQYF; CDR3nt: TGTGCCAGTAGTATGGGACTAGCGGAGTTCACAGATACGCAGTATTTT
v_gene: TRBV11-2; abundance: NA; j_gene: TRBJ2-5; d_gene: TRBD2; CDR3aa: CASSLGPGTIQETQYF; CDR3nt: TGTGCCAGCAGCTTAGGCCCGGGGACTATACAAGAGACCCAGTACTTC
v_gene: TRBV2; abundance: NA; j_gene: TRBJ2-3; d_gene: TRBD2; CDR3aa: CASSGPSGSTDTQYF; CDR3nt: TGTGCCAGCAGCGGACCTAGCGGGAGCACAGATACGCAGTATTTT
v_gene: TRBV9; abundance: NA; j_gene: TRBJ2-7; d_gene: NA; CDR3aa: CASSPWGGSYEQYF; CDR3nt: TGTGCCAGCAGCCCTTGGGGCGGCTCCTACGAGCAGTACTTC
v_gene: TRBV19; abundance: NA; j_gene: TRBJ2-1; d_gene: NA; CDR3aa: CASSIRETYNEQFF; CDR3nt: TGTGCCAGTAGTATAAGGGAGACCTACAATGAGCAGTTCTTC
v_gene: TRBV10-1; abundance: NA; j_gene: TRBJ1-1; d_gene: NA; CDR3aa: CASRTSLYTEAFF; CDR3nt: TGCGCCAGCAGGACATCTCTGTACACTGAAGCTTTCTTT
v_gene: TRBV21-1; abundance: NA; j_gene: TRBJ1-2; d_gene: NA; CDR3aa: CASSKDRTMTGRPNYGYTF; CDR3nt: TGTGCCAGCAGCAAAGATCGCACCATGACAGGGCGACCCAACTATGGCTACACCTTC
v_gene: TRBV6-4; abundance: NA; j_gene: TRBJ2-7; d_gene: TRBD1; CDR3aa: CASSELAGGFGEQYF; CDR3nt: TGTGCCAGCAGTGAGCTAGCAGGGGGCTTCGGCGAGCAGTACTTC
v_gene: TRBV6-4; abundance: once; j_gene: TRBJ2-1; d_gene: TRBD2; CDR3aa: CASSERPSGGAYNEQFF; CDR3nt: TGTGCCAGCAGTGAACGTCCTAGCGGGGGAGCATACAATGAGCAGTTCTTC
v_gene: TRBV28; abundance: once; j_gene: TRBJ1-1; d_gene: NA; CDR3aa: CASSSQVPEAFF; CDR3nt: TGTGCCAGCAGTTCGCAGGTACCTGAAGCTTTCTTT
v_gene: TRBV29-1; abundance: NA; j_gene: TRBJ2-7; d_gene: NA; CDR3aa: CSLRQNPLSEQYF; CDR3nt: TGCAGCCTTCGACAGAACCCCTTGTCCGAGCAGTACTTC
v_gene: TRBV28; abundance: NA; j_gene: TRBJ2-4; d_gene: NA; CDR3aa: CASSSLTGWANIQYF; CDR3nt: TGTGCCAGCAGTTCTTTGACAGGCTGGGCAAACATTCAGTACTTC
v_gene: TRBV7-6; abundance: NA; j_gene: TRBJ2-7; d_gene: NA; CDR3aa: CASSLAAGQSSSYEQYF; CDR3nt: TGTGCCAGCAGCTTAGCGGCAGGACAGTCCTCCTCCTACGAGCAGTACTTC
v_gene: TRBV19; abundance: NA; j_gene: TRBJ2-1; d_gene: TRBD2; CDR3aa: CASSTTSGSYNEQFF; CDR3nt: TGTGCCAGTAGTACGACTAGCGGCTCCTACAATGAGCAGTTCTTC
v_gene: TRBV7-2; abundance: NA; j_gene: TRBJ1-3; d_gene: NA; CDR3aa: CASSPQAFGNTIYF; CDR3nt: TGTGCCAGCAGCCCCCAGGCCTTTGGAAACACCATATATTTT
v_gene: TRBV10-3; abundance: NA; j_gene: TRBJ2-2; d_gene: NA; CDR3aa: CAISELAAGRSGELFF; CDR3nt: TGTGCCATCAGTGAGTTGGCGGCAGGGCGCTCGGGGGAGCTGTTTTTT
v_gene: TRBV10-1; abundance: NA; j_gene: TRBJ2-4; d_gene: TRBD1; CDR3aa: CASSEERGLRNIQYF; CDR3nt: TGCGCCAGCAGTGAAGAAAGGGGGCTTCGGAACATTCAGTACTTC
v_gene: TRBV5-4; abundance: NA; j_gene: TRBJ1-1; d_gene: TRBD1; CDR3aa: CASSLGTGTGFISEAFF; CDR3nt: TGTGCCAGCAGCTTGGGTACTGGGACAGGGTTTATCTCTGAAGCTTTCTTT
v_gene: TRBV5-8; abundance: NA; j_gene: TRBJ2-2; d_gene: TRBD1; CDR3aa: CASSRDRGQVGELFF; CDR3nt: TGTGCCAGCAGCCGGGACAGGGGGCAAGTCGGGGAGCTGTTTTTT
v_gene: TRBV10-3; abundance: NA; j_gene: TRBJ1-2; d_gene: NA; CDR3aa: CAISENGGKSGGYTF; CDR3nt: TGTGCCATCAGTGAAAACGGGGGAAAGTCGGGTGGCTACACCTTC
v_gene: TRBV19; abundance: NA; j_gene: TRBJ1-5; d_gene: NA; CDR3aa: CASNVGNQPQHF; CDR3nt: TGTGCCAGTAACGTAGGCAATCAGCCCCAGCATTTT
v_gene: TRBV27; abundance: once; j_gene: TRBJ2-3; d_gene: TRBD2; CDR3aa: CASSGSSGGATDTQYF; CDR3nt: TGTGCCAGCAGTGGGTCTAGCGGGGGGGCCACAGATACGCAGTATTTT
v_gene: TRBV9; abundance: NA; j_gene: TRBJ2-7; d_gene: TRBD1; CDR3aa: CASSSRQGSYEQYF; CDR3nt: TGTGCCAGCAGCTCGCGACAGGGATCCTACGAGCAGTACTTC
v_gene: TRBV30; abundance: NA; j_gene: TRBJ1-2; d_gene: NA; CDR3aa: CAWSVTSYSGGYTF; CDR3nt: TGTGCCTGGAGTGTAACCTCCTACTCAGGGGGCTACACCTTC
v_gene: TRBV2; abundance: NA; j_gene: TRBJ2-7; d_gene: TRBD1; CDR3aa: CASSVGQGYEQYF; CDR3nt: TGTGCCAGCAGTGTGGGACAGGGATACGAGCAGTACTTC
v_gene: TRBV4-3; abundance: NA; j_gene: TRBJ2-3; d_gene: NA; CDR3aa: CASSQGTLLFTDTQYF; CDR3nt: TGCGCCAGCAGCCAAGGGACTCTACTTTTCACAGATACGCAGTATTTT
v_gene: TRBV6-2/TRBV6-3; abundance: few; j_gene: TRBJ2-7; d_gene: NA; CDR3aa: CASSPGAPYEQYF; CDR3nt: TGTGCCAGCAGTCCAGGTGCCCCCTACGAGCAGTACTTC
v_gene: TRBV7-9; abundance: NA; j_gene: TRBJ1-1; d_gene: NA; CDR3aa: CASSPPWGGRTEAFF; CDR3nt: TGTGCCAGCAGCCCTCCGTGGGGGGGCCGAACTGAAGCTTTCTTT
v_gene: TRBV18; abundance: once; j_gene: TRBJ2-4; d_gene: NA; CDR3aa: CASSPQGNRESQYF; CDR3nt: TGTGCCAGCTCACCACAGGGAAATAGGGAGAGTCAGTACTTC
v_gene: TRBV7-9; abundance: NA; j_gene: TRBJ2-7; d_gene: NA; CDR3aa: CASSLGPGAYEQYF; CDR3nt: TGTGCCAGCAGCTTGGGGCCGGGGGCCTACGAGCAGTACTTC
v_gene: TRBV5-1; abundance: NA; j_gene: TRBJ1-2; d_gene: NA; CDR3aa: CASSLGTDYGYTF; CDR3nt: TGCGCCAGCAGCTTGGGCACAGACTATGGCTACACCTTC
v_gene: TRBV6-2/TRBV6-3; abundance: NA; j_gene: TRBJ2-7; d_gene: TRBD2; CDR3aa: CASSYSLAATYEQYF; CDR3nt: TGTGCCAGCAGTTACTCGCTAGCGGCCACCTACGAGCAGTACTTC
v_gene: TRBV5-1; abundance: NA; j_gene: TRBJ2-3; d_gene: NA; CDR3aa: CASSLSGGGLTFTDTQYF; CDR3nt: TGCGCCAGCAGCTTGTCTGGGGGCGGGCTAACCTTCACAGATACGCAGTATTTT
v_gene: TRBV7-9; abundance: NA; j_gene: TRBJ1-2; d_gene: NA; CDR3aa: CASSLREVHGYTF; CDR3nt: TGTGCCAGCAGCTTAAGGGAGGTTCATGGCTACACCTTC
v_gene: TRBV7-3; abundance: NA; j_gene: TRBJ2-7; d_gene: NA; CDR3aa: CASSLMDGEYEQYF; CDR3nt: TGTGCCAGCAGCTTAATGGACGGGGAGTACGAGCAGTACTTC
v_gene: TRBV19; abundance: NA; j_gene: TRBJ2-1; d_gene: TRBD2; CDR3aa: CASSSTGLAGTLRVF; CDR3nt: TGTGCCAGTAGTTCAACGGGACTAGCGGGAACTTTACGGGTCTTC
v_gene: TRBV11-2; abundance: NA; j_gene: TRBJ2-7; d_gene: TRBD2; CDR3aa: CASTLWTSGSYEQYF; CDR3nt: TGTGCCAGCACCCTGTGGACTAGCGGAAGTTACGAGCAGTACTTC
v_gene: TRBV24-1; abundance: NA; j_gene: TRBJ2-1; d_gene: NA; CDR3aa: CATSRGGGTGNEQFF; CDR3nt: TGTGCCACCAGTAGGGGGGGAGGGACAGGCAATGAGCAGTTCTTC
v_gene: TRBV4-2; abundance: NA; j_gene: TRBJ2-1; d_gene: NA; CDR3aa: CASSQAPSASSYNEQFF; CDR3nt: TGTGCCAGCAGCCAAGCGCCTAGCGCGAGCTCCTACAATGAGCAGTTCTTC
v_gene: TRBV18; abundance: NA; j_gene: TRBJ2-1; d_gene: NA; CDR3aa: CASSPPGLADYYNEQFF; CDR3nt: TGTGCCAGCTCACCACCGGGTTTAGCCGACTACTACAATGAGCAGTTCTTC
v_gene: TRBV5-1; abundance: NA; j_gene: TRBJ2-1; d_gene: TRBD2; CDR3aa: CASSFRASGSGSYNEQFF; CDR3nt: TGCGCCAGCAGCTTCAGGGCTAGCGGGTCAGGCTCCTACAATGAGCAGTTCTTC
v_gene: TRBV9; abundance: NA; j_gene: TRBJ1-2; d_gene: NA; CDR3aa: CASSVKTGWYGYTF; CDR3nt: TGTGCCAGCAGCGTCAAGACAGGATGGTATGGCTACACCTTC
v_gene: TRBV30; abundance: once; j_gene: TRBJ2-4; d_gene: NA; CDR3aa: CAWSVRGFKNIQIQYF; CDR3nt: TGTGCCTGGAGTGTAAGAGGATTTAAAAACATCCAAATTCAGTACTTC
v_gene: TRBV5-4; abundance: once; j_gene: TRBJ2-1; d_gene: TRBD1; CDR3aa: CASSLPQGATEQFF; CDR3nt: TGTGCCAGCAGCTTACCCCAGGGGGCAACCGAGCAGTTCTTC
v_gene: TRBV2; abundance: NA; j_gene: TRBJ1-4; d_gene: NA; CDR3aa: CASSEAPSGGEKLFF; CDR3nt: TGTGCCAGCAGTGAAGCACCTTCCGGGGGGGAAAAACTGTTTTTT
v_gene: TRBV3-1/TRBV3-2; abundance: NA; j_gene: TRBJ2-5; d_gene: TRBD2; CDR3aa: CASFRRGGGQETQYF; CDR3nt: TGTGCCAGCTTTCGGCGGGGGGGCGGCCAAGAGACCCAGTACTTC
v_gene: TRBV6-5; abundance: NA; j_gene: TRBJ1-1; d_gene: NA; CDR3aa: CASSLRVGWAEAFF; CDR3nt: TGTGCCAGCAGTCTCAGGGTTGGATGGGCTGAAGCTTTCTTT
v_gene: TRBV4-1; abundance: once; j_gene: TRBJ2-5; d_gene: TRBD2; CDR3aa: CASSQVPGGEETQYF; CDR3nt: TGCGCCAGCAGCCAAGTACCGGGGGGAGAAGAGACCCAGTACTTC
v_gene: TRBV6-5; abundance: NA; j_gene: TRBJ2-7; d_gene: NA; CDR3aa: CASSYNTDYEQYF; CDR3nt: TGTGCCAGCAGTTACAACACAGACTACGAGCAGTACTTC
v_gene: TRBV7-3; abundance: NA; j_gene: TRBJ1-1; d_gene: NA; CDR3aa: CASTLGGDTEAFF; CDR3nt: TGTGCCAGCACCTTAGGAGGGGACACTGAAGCTTTCTTT
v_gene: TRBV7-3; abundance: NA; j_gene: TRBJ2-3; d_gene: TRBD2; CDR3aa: CASSLTGTSGRTDTQYF; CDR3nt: TGTGCCAGCAGCTTAACGGGGACTAGCGGGCGTACAGATACGCAGTATTTT